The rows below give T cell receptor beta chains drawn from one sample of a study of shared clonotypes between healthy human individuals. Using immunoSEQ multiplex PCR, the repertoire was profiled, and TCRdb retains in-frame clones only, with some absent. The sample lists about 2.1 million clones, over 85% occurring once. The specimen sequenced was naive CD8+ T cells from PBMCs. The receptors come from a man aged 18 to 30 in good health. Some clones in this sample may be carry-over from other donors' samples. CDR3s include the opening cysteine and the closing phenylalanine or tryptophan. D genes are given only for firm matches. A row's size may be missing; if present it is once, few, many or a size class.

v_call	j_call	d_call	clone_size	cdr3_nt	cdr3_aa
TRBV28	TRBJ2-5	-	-	TGTGCCAGCAGTTTATTGACTGACACTCAAGAGACCCAGTACTTC	CASSLLTDTQETQYF
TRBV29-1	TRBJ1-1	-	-	TGCAGCGTTGATGGGATCAACACTGAAGCTTTCTTT	CSVDGINTEAFF
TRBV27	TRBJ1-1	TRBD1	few	TGTGCCAGCAGCACCGGGACAGGGATTGAAGCTTTCTTT	CASSTGTGIEAFF
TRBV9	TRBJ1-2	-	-	TGTGCCAGCAGCCCCCGACCCGGCTATGGCTACACCTTC	CASSPRPGYGYTF
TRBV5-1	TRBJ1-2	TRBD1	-	TGCGCCAGCAGCTTGAACGCAGGGGGCCACTATGGCTACACCTTC	CASSLNAGGHYGYTF
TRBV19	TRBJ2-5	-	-	TGTGCCAGTAGTATAGGCAGGCTGGAAGAGACCCAGTACTTC	CASSIGRLEETQYF
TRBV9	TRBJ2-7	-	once	TGTGCCAGCAGCGTAGACAGCAGCCAGTCCTACGAGCAGTACTTC	CASSVDSSQSYEQYF
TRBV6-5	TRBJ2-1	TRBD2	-	TGTGCCAGCAGTTATAGCGGGACCGACAATGAGCAGTTCTTC	CASSYSGTDNEQFF
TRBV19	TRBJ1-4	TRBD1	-	TGTGCCAGTAGTATAGAATCCGGGACAGGTAGGTACAATAATGAAAAACTGTTTTTT	CASSIESGTGRYNNEKLFF
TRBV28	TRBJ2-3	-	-	TGTGCCAGCTTTCTAGGGGACGGAATCACAGATACGCAGTATTTT	CASFLGDGITDTQYF
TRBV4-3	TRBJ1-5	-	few	TGCGCCAGCAGCCAAGATTCGGGCTATTATCAGCCCCAGCATTTT	CASSQDSGYYQPQHF
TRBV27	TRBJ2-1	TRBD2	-	TGTGCCAGCAGTTTATCCAGCGGGACCCTTCATGAGCAGTTCTTC	CASSLSSGTLHEQFF
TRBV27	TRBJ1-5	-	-	TGTGCCAGCAGTTTATTGGCGGGGGCACAGCCCCAGCATTTT	CASSLLAGAQPQHF
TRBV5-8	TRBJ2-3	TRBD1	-	TGTGCCAGCAGCCCCAAAGGACAGGGGGTTTTAGATACGCAGTATTTT	CASSPKGQGVLDTQYF
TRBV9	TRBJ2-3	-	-	TGTGCCAGCAGCGTAGAATCAGCGGGCACAGATACGCAGTATTTT	CASSVESAGTDTQYF
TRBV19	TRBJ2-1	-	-	TGTGCCAGTAGTATGGCCGGGGGCTCCTACAATGAGCAGTTCTTC	CASSMAGGSYNEQFF
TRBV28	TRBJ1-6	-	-	TGTGCCAGCAGCCGCGACAGGAATTCACCCCTCCACTTT	CASSRDRNSPLHF
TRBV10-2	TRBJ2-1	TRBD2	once	TGCGCCAGCAGCGCGGGGGCTAGCGGGAAGGGGTACAATGAGCAGTTCTTC	CASSAGASGKGYNEQFF
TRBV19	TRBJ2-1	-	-	TGTGCCAGTAGTATAGCCGGACAGCGTACCTACAATGAGCAGTTCTTC	CASSIAGQRTYNEQFF
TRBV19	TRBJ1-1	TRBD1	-	TGTGCCAGTAGTATTTTTTACAGGGGTCTGAACACTGAAGCTTTCTTT	CASSIFYRGLNTEAFF